Shown below are 3 T cell receptor beta chains from a single sample sequenced in a study of T cell repertoires in cytomegalovirus infection. Each CDR3 protein gets one entry after TCRdb re-called the reads with MiXCR. The sample consists of roughly 90,000 distinct CDR3 sequences, approximately 30% of them appearing once. Their target antigens are unknown. The sequencing used CD8+ T cells from cultured PBMCs, collected from culture after CMV antigen stimulation. These receptors all come from a human donor in good health (CMV status not recorded). Some clones in this sample may be carry-over from other donors' samples.

This clonotype was counted a few times. This chain uses TRBV20-1 with TRBJ1-1, with D perhaps matching TRBD1 (5 bases). The germline V gene has CDR1 DFQATT and CDR2 SNEGSKA (reference sequence). The CDR3 contains 16 residues. Trimming cost V 0 bases and J 4 bases, with 18 bases left between them. As DNA, the CDR3 is TGCAGTGCTAGAGATTCCCCAGGGAGATCGGGCACTGAAGCTTTCTTT. It encodes CSARDSPGRSGTEAFF.

The table lists this clonotype with many counts. V is TRBV29-1 and J is TRBJ2-2, with D possibly TRBD1 on 6 matching bases. This CDR3 region has 11 residues. Germline V gene sequence: CDR1 SQVTM, CDR2 ANQGSEA. V was cut by 3 bases and J by 14 bases, with 13 bases left in between. For the CDR3, the DNA is TGCAGCGTTGAGGGGGCTGGGGGTCTGTTTTTT. Its protein product is CSVEGAGGLFF.

This clonotype was detected a few times. The chain recombines TRBV12-3 or TRBV12-4 with TRBJ2-2, with 8 bases matching TRBD1. Losses at the gene ends were 5 bases for V and 8 bases for J; bases not matched to a gene: 4. The CDR3 has 13 residues. The CDR3 reads CASSLQGAGELFF. DNA of the CDR3: TGTGCCAGCAGTCTCCAGGGGGCAGGGGAGCTGTTTTTT.